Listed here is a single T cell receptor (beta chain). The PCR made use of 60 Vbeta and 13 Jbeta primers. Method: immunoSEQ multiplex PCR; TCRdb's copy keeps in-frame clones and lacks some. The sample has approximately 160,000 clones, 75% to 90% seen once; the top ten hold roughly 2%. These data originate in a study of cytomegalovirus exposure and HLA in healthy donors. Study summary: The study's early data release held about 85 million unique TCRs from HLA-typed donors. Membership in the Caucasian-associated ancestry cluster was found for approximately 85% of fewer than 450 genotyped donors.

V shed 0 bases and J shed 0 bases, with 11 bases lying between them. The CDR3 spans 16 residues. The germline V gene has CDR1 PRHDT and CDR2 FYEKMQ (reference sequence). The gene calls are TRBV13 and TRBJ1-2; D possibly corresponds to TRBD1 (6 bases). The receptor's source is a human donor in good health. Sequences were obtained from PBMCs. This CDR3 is CASSLGVGQPNYGYTF. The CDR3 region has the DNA TGTGCCAGCAGCTTAGGGGTTGGACAGCCTAACTATGGCTACACCTTC.